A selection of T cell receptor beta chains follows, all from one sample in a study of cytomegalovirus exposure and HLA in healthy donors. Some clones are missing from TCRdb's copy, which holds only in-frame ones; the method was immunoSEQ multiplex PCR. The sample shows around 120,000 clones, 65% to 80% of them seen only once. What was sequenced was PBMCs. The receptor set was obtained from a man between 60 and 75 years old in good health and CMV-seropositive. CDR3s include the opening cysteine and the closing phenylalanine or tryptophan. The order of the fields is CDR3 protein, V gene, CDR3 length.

CASRTSGTYEQYF TRBV6-1 13
CASSVTGTGGTSYGYTF TRBV2 17
CASSVNSKGRNTIYF TRBV18 15
CAWKTGNNYNSPLHF TRBV30 15
CASSLIRGHDNEQFF TRBV5-6 15
CASSPSGTGGSFGANVLTF TRBV7-2 19
CASSTQGHKTSEQYF TRBV27 15
CASSVSSLSYEQYF TRBV9 14
CSVLGGRGNTEAFF TRBV29-1 14
CSVEKGLATDTQYF TRBV29-1 14
CASSLFWGEEPNLTPSTDTQYF TRBV28 22
CASSPRGQVHGEQYF TRBV5-4 15
CASSLAQGVNGYTF TRBV5-1 14
CASSSAADRSYEQYF TRBV18 15
CASRAGTETYNEQFF TRBV5-1 15
CATSRMGLAGGFAYEQYF TRBV15 18
CASSLGTDYGYTF TRBV7-9 13
CSASDSFGYTF TRBV20-1 11
CASGLPLGGRNTEAFF TRBV12-5 16
CASSLRPNLGYGYTF TRBV5-1 15
CASSSLGGGQPQHF TRBV27 14
CASRRGEYTGELFF TRBV5-6 14
CASSIVFAGQMIYGYTF TRBV19 17
CASFSNRDRDGGNQPQHF TRBV10-1 18
CASSLGQGAVEAFF TRBV18 14
CASSPFGQYGYTF TRBV18 13
CASSYSGQGKGNTIYF TRBV6-5 16
CASSLERGRANEQFF TRBV5-1 15
CASSITGTGIKKLFF TRBV5-1 15
CAFGLAGVRLTDTQYF TRBV30 16
CASSPPLANYGYTF TRBV18 14
CASSLNRVSGRRETQYF TRBV28 17
CASSPYAVNTEAFF TRBV18 14
CASSLTGKGYTF TRBV5-8 12
CASKTRQADTEAFF TRBV7-9 14
CASSPWTGGYEQYF TRBV6-6 14
CASSPRGSGGYEQYF TRBV4-2 15
CASSADNSPLHF TRBV2 12
CASSWGTQETQYF TRBV5-1 13
CASSELSMNTEAFF TRBV6-5 14
CASSLGQVYGYTF TRBV28 13
CASSRGTSGGAGDTQYF TRBV5-1 17
CASKLWGPYSYEQYF TRBV13 15
CASSPEGGTSRRREQFF TRBV5-1 17
CSSSPLKGGSYEQYF TRBV7-9 15
CASSLVAGGPSYEQYF TRBV7-3 16
CASSDSGDYDYNEQFF TRBV6-4 16
CASSSSGGYNEQFF TRBV10-1 14
CASSTNSLRNSPLHF TRBV18 15